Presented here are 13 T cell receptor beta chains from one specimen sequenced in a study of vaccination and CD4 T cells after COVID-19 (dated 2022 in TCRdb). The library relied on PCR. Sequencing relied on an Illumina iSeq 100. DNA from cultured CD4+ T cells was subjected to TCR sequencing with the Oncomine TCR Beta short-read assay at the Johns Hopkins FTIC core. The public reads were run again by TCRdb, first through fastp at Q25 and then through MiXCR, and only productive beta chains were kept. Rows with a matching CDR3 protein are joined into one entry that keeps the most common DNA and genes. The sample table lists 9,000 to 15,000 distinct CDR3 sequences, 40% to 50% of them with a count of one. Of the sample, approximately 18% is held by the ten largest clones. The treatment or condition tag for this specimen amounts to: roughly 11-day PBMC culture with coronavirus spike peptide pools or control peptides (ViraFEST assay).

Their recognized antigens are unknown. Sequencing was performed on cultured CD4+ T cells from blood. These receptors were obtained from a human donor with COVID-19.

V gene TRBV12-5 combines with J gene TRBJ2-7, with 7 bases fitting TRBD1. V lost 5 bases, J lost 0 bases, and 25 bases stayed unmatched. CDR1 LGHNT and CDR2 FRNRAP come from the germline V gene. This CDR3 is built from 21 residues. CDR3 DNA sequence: TGTGCTAGTGGTGCCTCCATACTTACCACGGGACAGCCGGGAAGCTCCTACGAGCAGTACTTC. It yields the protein CASGASILTTGQPGSSYEQYF.

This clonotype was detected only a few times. CDR3 sequence (DNA): TGTGCCAGCAGTTACTCTACGGGACAGGGGAGTGTGCGTACTGAAGCTTTCTTT. Protein sequence: CASSYSTGQGSVRTEAFF. V is TRBV6-5 and J is TRBJ1-1, with TRBD1 matching 10 bases. This CDR3 spans 18 amino acids. Germline trimming cut 0 bases from V and 5 bases from J; bases unmatched to any gene: 12. Germline CDR1 is MNHEY and CDR2 is SVGAGI.

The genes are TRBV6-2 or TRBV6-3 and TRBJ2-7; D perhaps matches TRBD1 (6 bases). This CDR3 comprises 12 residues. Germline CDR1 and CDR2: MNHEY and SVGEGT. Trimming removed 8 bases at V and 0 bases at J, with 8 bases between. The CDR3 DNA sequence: TGTGCCAGCTGGGACATCTCCTACGAGCAGTACTTC. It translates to CASWDISYEQYF.

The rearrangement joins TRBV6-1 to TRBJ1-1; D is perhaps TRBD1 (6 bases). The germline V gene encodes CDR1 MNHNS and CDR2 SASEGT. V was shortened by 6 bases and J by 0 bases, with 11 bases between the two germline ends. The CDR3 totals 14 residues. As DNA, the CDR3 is TGTGCCAGCAGAGAGGGGGGACTGAACACTGAAGCTTTCTTT. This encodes CASREGGLNTEAFF.

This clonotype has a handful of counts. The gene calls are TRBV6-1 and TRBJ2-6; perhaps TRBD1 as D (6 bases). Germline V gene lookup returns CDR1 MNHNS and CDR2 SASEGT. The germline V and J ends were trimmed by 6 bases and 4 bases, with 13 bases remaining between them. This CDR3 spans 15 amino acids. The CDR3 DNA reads TGTGCCAGCAGCAGAGGGACATCCGGGGCCAACGTCCTGACTTTC. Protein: CASSRGTSGANVLTF.

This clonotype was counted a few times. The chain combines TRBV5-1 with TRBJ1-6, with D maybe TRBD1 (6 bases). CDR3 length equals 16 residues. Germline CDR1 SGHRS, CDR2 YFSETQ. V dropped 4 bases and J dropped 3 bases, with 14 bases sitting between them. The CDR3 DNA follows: TGCGCCAGCAGCGATACCGGGACAAACTATAATTCACCCCTCCACTTT. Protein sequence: CASSDTGTNYNSPLHF.

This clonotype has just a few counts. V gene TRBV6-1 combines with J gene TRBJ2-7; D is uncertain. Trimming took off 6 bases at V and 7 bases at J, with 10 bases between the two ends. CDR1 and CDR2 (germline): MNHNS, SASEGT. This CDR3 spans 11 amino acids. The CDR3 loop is CASRLGREQYF. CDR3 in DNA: TGTGCCAGCAGGTTAGGACGGGAGCAGTACTTC.

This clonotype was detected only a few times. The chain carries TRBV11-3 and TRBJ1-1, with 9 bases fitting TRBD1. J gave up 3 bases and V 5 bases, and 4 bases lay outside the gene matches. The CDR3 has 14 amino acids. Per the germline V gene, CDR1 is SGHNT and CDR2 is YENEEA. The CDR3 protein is CASSPWTGDTEAFF. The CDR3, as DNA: TGTGCCAGCAGCCCCTGGACAGGGGACACTGAAGCTTTCTTT.

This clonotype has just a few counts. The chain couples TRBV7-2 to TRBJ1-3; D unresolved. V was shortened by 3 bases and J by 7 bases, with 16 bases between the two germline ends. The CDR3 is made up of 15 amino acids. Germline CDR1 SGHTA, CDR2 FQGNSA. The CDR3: CASSLGSFAGNTIYF. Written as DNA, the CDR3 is TGTGCCAGCAGCTTGGGCAGTTTCGCCGGGAACACCATATATTTT.

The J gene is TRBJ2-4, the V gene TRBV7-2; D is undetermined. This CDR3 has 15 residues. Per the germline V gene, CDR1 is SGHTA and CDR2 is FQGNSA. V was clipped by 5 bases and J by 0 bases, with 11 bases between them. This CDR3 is CASSPPQIAKNIQYF. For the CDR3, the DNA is TGTGCCAGCAGCCCCCCCCAGATAGCCAAAAACATTCAGTACTTC.

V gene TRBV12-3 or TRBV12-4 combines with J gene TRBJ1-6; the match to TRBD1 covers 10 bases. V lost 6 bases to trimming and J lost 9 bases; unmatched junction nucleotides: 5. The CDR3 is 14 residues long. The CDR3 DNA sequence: TGTGCCAGCAGAACCGGGACAGGGGTTTCACCCCTCCACTTT. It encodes CASRTGTGVSPLHF.

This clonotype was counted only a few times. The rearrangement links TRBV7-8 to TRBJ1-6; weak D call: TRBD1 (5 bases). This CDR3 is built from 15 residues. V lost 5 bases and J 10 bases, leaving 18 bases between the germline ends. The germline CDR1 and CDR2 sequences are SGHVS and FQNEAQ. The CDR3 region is CASSLDGGGTSPLHF. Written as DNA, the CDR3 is TGTGCCAGCAGCCTCGACGGGGGGGGTACCTCACCCCTCCACTTT. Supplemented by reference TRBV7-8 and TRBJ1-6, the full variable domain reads GAGVSQSPRYKVAKRGQDVALRCDPISGHVSLFWYQQALGQGPEFLTYFQNEAQLDKSGLPSDRFFAERPEGSVSTLKIQRTQQEDSAVYLCASSLDGGGTSPLHFGNGTRLTVT.

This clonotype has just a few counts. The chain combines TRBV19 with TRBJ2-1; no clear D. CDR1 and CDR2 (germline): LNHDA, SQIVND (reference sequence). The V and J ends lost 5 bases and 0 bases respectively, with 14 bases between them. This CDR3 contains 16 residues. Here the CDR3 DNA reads TGTGCCAGTAGTCCCCACGGGCAGCTCTCCTACAATGAGCAGTTCTTC. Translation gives CASSPHGQLSYNEQFF. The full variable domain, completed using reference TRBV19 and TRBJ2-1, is DGGITQSPKYLFRKEGQNVTLSCEQNLNHDAMYWYRQDPGQGLRLIYYSQIVNDFQKGDIAEGYSVSREKKESFPLTVTSAQKNPTAFYLCASSPHGQLSYNEQFFGPGTRLTVL.